The sequence of this TCR beta chain was determined in a study of beta chain features in type 1 diabetes. Whole-study context: Analysis included roughly 100 million sorted cells drawn from all samples. Study-level findings and limits: Whether HLA type influences TCRB rearrangement remained unresolved here. The naive, central memory and Treg TCRB repertoires of patients appeared to be more similar to one another than those of healthy donors. Patients with Type 1 diabetes showed moderately but significantly shorter TCRB CDR3s in all four CD4+ subsets.

Sorting based on CD45RO/CCR7/CD25/CD127/CD95/CD27 separated CD4+ naive, central memory, regulatory and stem cell-like memory cells. On this clone: Its antigen is not known.

Germline V gives CDR1 KGHSH, CDR2 LQKENI. The CDR3 runs 15 residues. V lost 3 bases and J 3 bases, leaving 15 bases between the germline ends. Every bit of the isolated RNA underwent reverse transcription, so sequencing read expressed TCRB transcripts. Measured with immunoSEQ multiplex PCR; TCRdb has only the in-frame clones, and not every one. The data hold some 290,000 clones, with approximately 25% observed a single time. The TCR sequence derives from a woman aged 30 to 39 with type 1 diabetes. Input material: naive CD4+ T cells from blood. The rearrangement uses TRBV18 and TRBJ2-7, with D perhaps TRBD2 (5 bases). CDR3 in amino acids: CASSPAGPLLYEQYF. In DNA, the CDR3 is TGTGCCAGCTCACCGGCGGGCCCCCTGCTCTACGAGCAGTACTTC.